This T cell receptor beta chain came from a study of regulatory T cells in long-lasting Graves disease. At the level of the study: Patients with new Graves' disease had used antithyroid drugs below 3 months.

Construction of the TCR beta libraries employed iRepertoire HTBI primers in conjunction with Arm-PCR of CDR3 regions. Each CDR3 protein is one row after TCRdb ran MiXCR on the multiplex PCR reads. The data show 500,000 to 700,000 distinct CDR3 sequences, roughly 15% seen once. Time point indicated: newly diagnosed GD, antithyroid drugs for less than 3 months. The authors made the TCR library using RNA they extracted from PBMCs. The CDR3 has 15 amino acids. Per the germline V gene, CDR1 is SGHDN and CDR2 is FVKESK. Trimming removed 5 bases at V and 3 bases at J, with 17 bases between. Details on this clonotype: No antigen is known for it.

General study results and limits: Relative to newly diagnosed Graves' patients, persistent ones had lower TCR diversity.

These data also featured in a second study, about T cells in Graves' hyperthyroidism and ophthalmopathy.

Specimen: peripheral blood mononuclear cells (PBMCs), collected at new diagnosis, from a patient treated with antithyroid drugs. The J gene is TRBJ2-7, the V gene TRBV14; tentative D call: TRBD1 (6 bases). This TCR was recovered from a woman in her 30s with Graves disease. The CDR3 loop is CASSGPRQGGYEQYF. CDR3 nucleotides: TGTGCCAGCAGCGGACCCCGACAAGGGGGCTACGAGCAGTACTTC.